This entry is about one TCR beta chain. This clone's antigen is unknown. No base-level quality is on record; no much larger clone is a single base apart. This specimen belongs to a study of technical replicates of blood from several donors (TCRdb year 2017). The library relied on the immunoSEQ multiplex PCR assay. Here the immuneACCESS table is served through TCRdb, limited to in-frame sequences with V and J called. Missing clones are a known gap in these copies; in checked studies unresolved V genes cover under half, and the rest lacks a known reason. The sample table records under 85,000 clones; around nine tenths of these occur just once. In total, the top ten clones hold 0.41% of the sample. Taken from cysteine to phenylalanine, the CDR3 has 15 residues. The read is trimmed to its CDR3 DNA, 45 bases read in frame from base 1. The germline V gene (reference sequence) yields LNHDA for CDR1 and SQIVND for CDR2. V is pruned by 4 bases and J by 5 bases, leaving 8 bases of the junction without a gene match.

The sequence derives from a human donor in good health. The sequenced sample consisted of T cells isolated from PBMCs. The rearrangement joined TRBV19 to TRBJ2-5; 9 central nucleotides agree with TRBD1. The DNA reads as follows: TGTGCCAGTAGTAGGGACAGGGTCTTAGGCGAGACCCAGTACTTC. This sequence encodes CASSRDRVLGETQYF.